These 26 T cell receptor beta chains were sequenced from one sample in a study of Graves' ophthalmopathy and Graves' hyperthyroidism. RNA served as the template for amplifying TCR beta CDR3 regions. The authors performed first-round RT-PCR with HTBI primers and then a second-round multiplex PCR. TCRdb independently ran MiXCR on the multiplex PCR reads; one entry per CDR3 protein. The table records 650,000 to 900,000 distinct CDR3 sequences, 35% to 50% of them present only once. The sample comprised peripheral blood. Receptors were obtained from an adult man with Graves' ophthalmopathy.

This clonotype was recorded many times. The chain carries TRBV9 and TRBJ1-2; 7 bases align to TRBD1. The CDR3 is made up of 15 amino acids. The V gene end was trimmed by 3 bases and the J gene end by 6 bases; junction bases not matched to a gene: 11. The germline gives CDR1 SGDLS, CDR2 YYNGEE. CDR3 DNA: TGTGCCAGCAGCGCCCGGACAGGCCGCGGGAATGGCTACACCTTC. Translating it yields CASSARTGRGNGYTF.

At least ten counts were recorded for this clonotype. The chain carries TRBV7-8 and TRBJ2-5, with 8 bases matching TRBD1. J lost 0 bases, V lost 6 bases, and 15 bases had no gene match. This CDR3 is built from 18 residues. CDR1 and CDR2 (germline): SGHVS, FQNEAQ. CDR3 region: CASRRRGRTGPYQETQYF. The CDR3 nucleotides are TGTGCCAGCAGACGGAGGGGGAGGACAGGGCCGTACCAAGAGACCCAGTACTTC.

The rearrangement uses TRBV7-9 and TRBJ2-7; 11 bases agree with TRBD2. The V gene end was trimmed by 6 bases and the J gene end by 9 bases; junction bases not matched to a gene: 10. The CDR3 length is 14 residues. From germline, CDR1 is SEHNR and CDR2 FQNEAQ (reference sequence). CDR3 sequence reads: CASSPPMTSGVQYF. The CDR3 DNA follows: TGTGCCAGCAGTCCGCCGATGACTAGCGGGGTGCAGTACTTC. The variable domain in full, completed from reference TRBV7-9 and TRBJ2-7, reads DTGVSQNPRHKITKRGQNVTFRCDPISEHNRLYWYRQTLGQGPEFLTYFQNEAQLEKSRLLSDRFSAERPKGSFSTLEIQRTEQGDSAMYLCASSPPMTSGVQYFGPGTRLTVT.

This clonotype was picked up many times. J is TRBJ2-2 and V is TRBV7-8, with D perhaps assigned TRBD1 or TRBD2 (5 bases each). Trimming cost V 2 bases and J 1 base, with 20 bases left between them. Germline-derived CDR1 and CDR2 are SGHVS and FQNEAQ. The CDR3 consists of 19 residues. CDR3 coding DNA: TGTGCCAGCAGCTTACGGGGCCTAGGGTCTCCAGTGAACACCGGGGAGCTGTTTTTT. Translation: CASSLRGLGSPVNTGELFF.

The chain recombines TRBV24-1 with TRBJ1-5, with D possibly being TRBD1 (6 bases). Trimming removed 4 bases at V and 11 bases at J, with 26 bases between. CDR3 length equals 17 residues. Germline values: CDR1 KGHDR, CDR2 SFDVKD. CDR3 nucleotide sequence: TGTGCCACCAGTGAGCCGTCGACAGGTTTAGAGATGGAGACCCAGCATTTT. Amino acids: CATSEPSTGLEMETQHF.

The chain uses TRBV6-5 and TRBJ1-2, with 7 bases fitting TRBD1. J lost 8 bases, V lost 1 base, and 13 bases had no gene match. Per the germline V gene, CDR1 is MNHEY and CDR2 is SVGAGI. The CDR3 is made up of 16 amino acids. The CDR3, as DNA: TGTGCCAGCAGTTACTACTCCCGGACAGGTCATGGGGGCTACACCTTC. Protein product: CASSYYSRTGHGGYTF.

The V and J genes are TRBV11-2 and TRBJ2-3; 8 bases line up with TRBD1. The CDR3 has 15 residues. The germline gives CDR1 SGHAT, CDR2 FQNNGV. Unmatched junction bases numbered 8, after V lost 7 bases and J lost 2 bases. CDR3 residues: CASTLDRAPTDTQYF. CDR3 DNA: TGTGCCAGCACCTTGGACAGGGCTCCCACAGATACGCAGTATTTT.

In its sample, this clonotype was seen many times. The chain combines TRBV7-9 with TRBJ2-6; D is possibly TRBD1 (5 bases). With 5 bases removed from V and 1 base from J, the gap between germline ends came to 15 bases. The CDR3 spans 17 residues. Germline V gene lookup returns CDR1 SEHNR and CDR2 FQNEAQ (reference sequence). CDR3 residues: CASSVGRVLSGANVLTF. The CDR3 coding sequence is TGTGCCAGCAGCGTCGGCAGGGTGTTATCTGGGGCCAACGTCCTGACTTTC.

The chain links TRBV28 to TRBJ1-2; 8 positions agree with TRBD1. The CDR3 spans 13 residues. Germline-derived CDR1 and CDR2 are MDHEN and SYDVKM. V trimming: 6 bases; J trimming: 7 bases; junction bases outside the gene matches: 7. CDR3 nucleotide sequence: TGTGCCAGCAGGACCGCAGGGGGCACTGGCTACACCTTC. This sequence encodes CASRTAGGTGYTF.

The sample holds many counts of this clonotype. CDR3 in DNA: TGTGCCAGCAGTTACGTGGGGACCCTGAACACTGAAGCTTTCTTT. Encoded protein: CASSYVGTLNTEAFF. V usage is TRBV6-6 and J usage is TRBJ1-1; D is possibly TRBD1 (5 bases). The ends were cut back, 2 bases at V and 0 bases at J, with 10 bases in the middle. Germline V gives CDR1 MNHNY, CDR2 SVGAGI (reference sequence). This CDR3 has 15 residues.

This clonotype showed up many times. The chain has TRBV20-1 and TRBJ1-2, with TRBD1 matching 7 bases. Germline values: CDR1 DFQATT, CDR2 SNEGSKA (reference sequence). Trimming at V came to 3 bases and at J to 8 bases, leaving 12 bases not matched to a gene. There are 14 residues in the CDR3. CDR3: CSARERGGLWGYTF. The DNA of the CDR3 is TGCAGTGCTAGGGAGCGAGGGGGCTTGTGGGGCTACACCTTC.

Comment on this clonotype: It may be a read error: a sequence one base away is much more abundant. The chain is built from TRBV6-1 and TRBJ2-7; D is ambiguous. V lost 5 bases and J lost 5, with 19 bases in between. Germline V CDR1 and CDR2: MNHNS, SASEGT. The CDR3 is 15 residues long. The CDR3 spells CASSTRAAYGHEQYF. Written as DNA, the CDR3 is TGTGCCAGCAGTACCCGGGCAGCTTATGGGCACGAGCAGTACTTC.

This chain joins TRBV15 and TRBJ2-5, with D perhaps TRBD2 (5 bases). This CDR3 region has 16 residues. From germline, CDR1 is LNHNV and CDR2 YYDKDF (reference sequence). V was cut by 3 bases and J by 5 bases, with 19 bases left in between. The CDR3 loop reads CATSRGEEAIAETQYF. In nucleotides, the CDR3 is TGTGCCACCAGCAGGGGTGAGGAGGCTATCGCGGAGACCCAGTACTTC. Based on the CDR3 plus reference TRBV15 and TRBJ2-5, the full variable domain is DAMVIQNPRYQVTQFGKPVTLSCSQTLNHNVMYWYQQKSSQAPKLLFHYYDKDFNNEADTPDNFQSRRPNTSFCFLDIRSPGLGDTAMYLCATSRGEEAIAETQYFGPGTRLLVL.

This clonotype has a count of ten or more. The chain is built from TRBV19 and TRBJ1-2, with D possibly TRBD1 on 5 matching bases. V was pared by 0 bases and J by 8 bases, with 13 bases between. In germline, CDR1 is LNHDA, CDR2 SQIVND (reference sequence). The CDR3 is 14 amino acids. The CDR3 sequence: CASSIDRQGGGYTF. The CDR3 region has the DNA TGTGCCAGTAGTATAGATCGCCAGGGTGGAGGCTACACCTTC.

This clonotype was seen many times. This sequence joins TRBV10-1 and TRBJ2-5; 11 bases are a match to TRBD2. Trimming took 5 bases from V and 2 from J; bases not matched to a gene: 4. The CDR3 length is 15 residues. Germline loops: CDR1 WNHNN, CDR2 SYGVQD (reference sequence). DNA for the CDR3: TGCGCCAGCAGTCCCCGACTAGCGGGGCAAGAGACCCAGTACTTC. As protein: CASSPRLAGQETQYF.

This clonotype occurred a few times. This chain uses TRBV10-2 with TRBJ2-2; TRBD2 aligns across 11 bases. Trimming at V came to 1 base and at J to 0 bases, leaving 7 bases not matched to a gene. From germline, CDR1 is WSHSY and CDR2 SAAADI. The CDR3 has 19 amino acids. DNA for the CDR3: TGCGCCAGCAGTGAGTTCCCGACTAGCGGGAAGTCGAACACCGGGGAGCTGTTTTTT. This encodes CASSEFPTSGKSNTGELFF.

In this sample, this clonotype turned up a few times. The rearrangement links TRBV16 to TRBJ2-5, with D hard to call. The CDR3 runs 9 residues. Trimming shortened V by 8 bases and J by 2 bases, and 0 bases separated the two germline ends. CDR1 is KGHSY and CDR2 is FQNENV in the germline V gene. This CDR3 is CASQETQYF. CDR3 DNA sequence: TGTGCCAGCCAAGAGACCCAGTACTTC.

In this sample, this clonotype turned up a few times. The chain couples TRBV6-5 to TRBJ2-2; maybe TRBD1 (5 bases). CDR3 length: 14 residues. Trimming took 7 bases from V and 1 from J, leaving 10 bases between them. Germline CDR1 reads MNHEY; CDR2 reads SVGAGI. CDR3 coding DNA: TGTGCCAGCATAGGCCAGGGGAACACCGGGGAGCTGTTTTTT. Translating gives CASIGQGNTGELFF.

This clonotype was picked up a small number of times. The rearrangement joins TRBV11-2 to TRBJ2-7; possible D gene TRBD1, 6 bases. The V end lost 8 bases, the J end lost 3 bases, and 14 bases lay between the germline ends. The CDR3 consists of 13 residues. The germline V gene encodes CDR1 SGHAT and CDR2 FQNNGV. CDR3 coding DNA: TGTGCCAGCGAACCGGGACAACACTACGAGCAGTACTTC. This codes for CASEPGQHYEQYF.

The chain uses TRBV10-3 and TRBJ1-6, with TRBD1 identical over 7 bases. The V segment lost 6 bases and the J segment 8 bases; nucleotides outside the gene matches: 10. Looked up from germline, CDR1 is ENHRY and CDR2 is SYGVKD. CDR3 length: 15 amino acids. CDR3 in DNA: TGTGCCATCAGCGCGTTGGACAGGTCGGATTCACCCCTCCACTTT. Protein product: CAISALDRSDSPLHF.

This clonotype appeared many times. V is TRBV10-2 and J is TRBJ2-7; D is unclear. Germline CDR1 and CDR2: WSHSY and SAAADI. This CDR3 has 13 amino acids. Trimming took off 2 bases at V and 2 bases at J, with 7 bases between the two ends. CDR3 in amino acids: CASSERVTYEQYF. CDR3 nucleotides: TGCGCCAGCAGTGAGAGGGTGACCTACGAGCAGTACTTC.

This clonotype was detected a few times. V gene TRBV7-9 combines with J gene TRBJ1-6; 8 bases match TRBD1. J was trimmed by 10 bases and V by 8 bases; bases with no gene match: 4. Germline V lookup: CDR1 SEHNR, CDR2 FQNEAQ (reference sequence). CDR3 length: 12 residues. The CDR3 DNA follows: TGTGCCAGCCGGACAGGGCTGTCACCCCTCCACTTT. The encoded protein is CASRTGLSPLHF.

This clonotype has only a few counts. One end of the junction is discordant with germline, which a read error may explain. The chain is built from TRBV20-1 and TRBJ2-5; TRBD1 matches 10 bases. The CDR3 covers 12 residues. Germline V CDR1 and CDR2: DFQATT, SNEGSKA (reference sequence). In DNA, the CDR3 is TGCAGTGCTAGAGACAATCCGGGACAGGGGCGCTTC. Translated: CSARDNPGQGRF.

This sequence joins TRBV29-1 and TRBJ2-5; TRBD1 aligns across 9 bases. V dropped 1 base and J dropped 5; count of bases not matched to a gene: 8. CDR3 length: 15 amino acids. The germline V gene encodes CDR1 SQVTM and CDR2 ANQGSEA. The CDR3 DNA sequence: TGCAGCGTTGAAGCTTTTGGACAGGGGCCGGAGACCCAGTACTTC. It yields the protein CSVEAFGQGPETQYF. Drawing the rest from reference TRBV29-1 and TRBJ2-5, the complete variable domain is SAVISQKPSRDICQRGTSLTIQCQVDSQVTMMFWYRQQPGQSLTLIATANQGSEATYESGFVIDKFPISRPNLTFSTLTVSNMSPEDSSIYLCSVEAFGQGPETQYFGPGTRLLVL.

This clonotype was detected many times. The chain uses TRBV29-1 and TRBJ1-2, with a tentative D call TRBD1 (6 bases). Germline CDR1 and CDR2: SQVTM and ANQGSEA. Trimming cost V 0 bases and J 6 bases, with 11 bases left between them. CDR3 size: 13 residues. The CDR3 DNA follows: TGCAGCGTTGAAGACCCGAACAGGGATGGCTACACCTTC. This codes for CSVEDPNRDGYTF.

The sample holds many counts of this clonotype. This chain connects TRBV2 to TRBJ1-5, with 8 bases identical to TRBD1. CDR1 is SNHLY, CDR2 FYNNEI, per germline. V lost 1 base to trimming and J lost 4 bases; unmatched junction nucleotides: 3. This CDR3 region has 15 residues. CDR3 sequence reads: CASSEVWDRNQPQHF. CDR3 sequence (DNA): TGTGCCAGCAGTGAAGTGTGGGACAGGAATCAGCCCCAGCATTTT.